A single sample is the source of the 8 T cell receptor beta chains below, sequenced in a study of T cells in Graves' hyperthyroidism and ophthalmopathy. Amplification targeted TCR beta CDR3 regions from RNA transcripts. The HTBI primer set drove a first-round RT-PCR of the TCR CDR3. TCRdb used MiXCR to reprocess the multiplex PCR reads, holding one entry per CDR3 protein. The sample carries hundreds of thousands of distinct CDR3 sequences, 12% to 15% recorded once. Sequences were obtained from blood. The receptors come from a woman aged 40 to 49 with Graves' hyperthyroidism.

This clonotype occurred a few times. The rearrangement joins TRBV6-4 to TRBJ2-3; 7 positions agree with TRBD1. This CDR3 is built from 14 residues. V was clipped by 2 bases and J by 11 bases; unmatched bases: 10. Germline V gene sequence: CDR1 MRHNA, CDR2 SNTAGT. CDR3 sequence (DNA): TGTGCCAGCAGTGACGGACAGGCCCGGTCCCTGCAGTATTTT. Protein: CASSDGQARSLQYF.

The chain carries TRBV6-9 and TRBJ1-2, with no clear D. V lost 3 bases, J lost 8 bases, and 10 bases lay in between. Per the germline V gene, CDR1 is MNHGY and CDR2 is SVAAGI. The CDR3 spans 12 residues. The CDR3 loop reads CASSYGPGGYTF. The DNA for the CDR3 is TGTGCCAGCAGTTACGGCCCCGGAGGCTACACCTTC.

This clonotype came up many times. J is TRBJ2-7 and V is TRBV28; 8 bases are shared with TRBD1. With 6 bases clipped from V and 4 bases from J, the junction kept 8 bases outside the gene matches. This CDR3 is 14 amino acids long. CDR1 and CDR2 (germline): MDHEN, SYDVKM. The CDR3 DNA follows: TGTGCCAGCAGGCCGACCGGGACAGGTTACGAGCAGTACTTC. It encodes CASRPTGTGYEQYF. The full variable domain, in which reference TRBV28 and TRBJ2-7 provide the parts outside the CDR3, is DVKVTQSSRYLVKRTGEKVFLECVQDMDHENMFWYRQDPGLGLRLIYFSYDVKMKEKGDIPEGYSVSREKKERFSLILESASTNQTSMYLCASRPTGTGYEQYFGPGTRLTVT.

J is TRBJ1-6 and V is TRBV28, with 9 bases fitting TRBD1. The ends lost 7 bases at V and 9 bases at J; junction bases unmatched: 10. Germline CDR1 MDHEN, CDR2 SYDVKM. This CDR3 is built from 15 residues. The chain's CDR3 is CASILSDRGGSPLHF. CDR3 DNA sequence: TGTGCCAGCATCCTATCGGACAGGGGAGGTTCACCCCTCCACTTT.

Comments on this clonotype: At one end, the junction sequence differs from germline, possibly due to a read error. V and J are TRBV15 and TRBJ2-7, with 9 positions matching TRBD1. Germline loops: CDR1 LNHNV, CDR2 YYDKDF (reference sequence). This CDR3 is 15 amino acids long. The CDR3 DNA follows: TGTGCCGCCAGCAATCTGGACAGGGGAGATGACGAGCAGTACTTC. Translated: CAASNLDRGDDEQYF. Full variable domain (rest looked up from reference TRBV15 and TRBJ2-7): DAMVIQNPRYQVTQFGKPVTLSCSQTLNHNVMYWYQQKSSQAPKLLFHYYDKDFNNEADTPDNFQSRRPNTSFCFLDIRSPGLGDTAMYLCAASNLDRGDDEQYFGPGTRLTVT.

The CDR3 coding sequence is TGTGCCATCAGTGAGTCCGTCCAAGCTTTCTTT. Translated, it gives CAISESVQAFF. V and J are TRBV10-3 and TRBJ1-1; no definite D call. The V end was cut by 0 bases, the J end by 9 bases, with 5 bases between. The CDR3 loop spans 11 amino acids. Germline CDR1 and CDR2: ENHRY and SYGVKD.

This clonotype was observed at least ten times. The chain has TRBV28 and TRBJ2-2; 10 bases are a match to TRBD2. Germline V gene lookup returns CDR1 MDHEN and CDR2 SYDVKM. The CDR3 loop spans 14 amino acids. With V trimmed by 8 bases and J by 7 bases, 7 bases remained unmatched. CDR3 in amino acids: CASYLAGDIGELFF. The CDR3 DNA reads TGTGCCAGCTATCTAGCGGGAGATATCGGGGAGCTGTTTTTT.

CDR3 nucleotides: TGTGCCACCAGCAGGCCAGGGGGCGACGAGCAGTACTTC. Its protein is CATSRPGGDEQYF. The chain employs TRBV15 and TRBJ2-7, with 8 bases lining up with TRBD1. This CDR3 has 13 residues. The V gene end was trimmed by 3 bases and the J gene end by 5 bases; junction bases not matched to a gene: 3. Per germline, CDR1 LNHNV and CDR2 YYDKDF (reference sequence).